This T cell receptor beta chain is drawn from a study of blood T cell repertoires in COVID-19. Study details: There were acute and convalescent COVID-19 samples, and they came from the United States, Italy and Spain. T cells, B-cell-depleted T cells, or PBMCs supplied cDNA or gDNA.

This CDR3 region has 12 residues. Germline V gene lookup returns CDR1 SGDLS and CDR2 YYNGEE. V shed 3 bases and J shed 7 bases, with 8 bases lying between them. Seattle cases were enrolled at active infection and followed longitudinally. Per the original data handling: Quantification of nucleated cells was approximated via reference gene primer amplification. Generated by immunoSEQ multiplex PCR, the TCRdb table keeps only in-frame clones and is missing some. That table supplies the V and J calls and clone size; D and trimming were determined from the DNA. The sample carries some 60,000 clones, about three quarters recorded once.

Sequencing input: peripheral blood. The sequence was obtained from a man younger than 45 with COVID-19, enrolled during active disease. The chain links TRBV9 to TRBJ2-1, with no clear D. Written as DNA, the CDR3 is TGTGCCAGCAGCGGACCCAGGAATGAGCAGTTCTTC. Encoded protein: CASSGPRNEQFF.